This T cell receptor (beta chain) was observed in a study of somatic mutations in cytotoxic T cells in rheumatoid arthritis. Study results and caveats: The targets (antigens) of the expanded CD8+ clones were not known. It was found that CD8+ T-cell clonality in rheumatoid arthritis patients did not differ significantly from that in age-matched healthy controls. With advancing age, CD8+ clonality climbed in rheumatoid arthritis patients but did not rise in healthy controls. TRBV07 appeared slightly underrepresented in the rheumatoid arthritis patients. That finding was not adjusted to account for multiple comparisons.

Produced via immunoSEQ multiplex PCR; TCRdb's table is partial and in-frame only. The data hold more than 9,000 clones, with 75% to 95% observed a single time. About this clone: The antigen is unknown.

V was clipped by 0 bases and J by 4 bases; unmatched bases: 5. CDR3 length: 16 residues. Germline assignment: CDR1 SGDLS and CDR2 YYNGEE. The sequence came from a woman in her late teens or twenties with rheumatoid arthritis. Material for sequencing was CD8+ T cells sorted from blood. The J gene is TRBJ2-4, the V gene TRBV9, with TRBD1 matching 9 bases. CDR3 amino acids: CASSVGDGQGKNIQYF. The CDR3 coding sequence is TGTGCCAGCAGCGTAGGGGATGGACAGGGGAAAAACATTCAGTACTTC.